These 22 T cell receptor beta chains were all obtained from the same sample, sequenced in a study of blood T cell repertoires in COVID-19. Sequencing used immunoSEQ multiplex PCR; TCRdb keeps in-frame clones, though not all of them. The sample includes 300,000 to 350,000 clones, 65% to 90% of them seen just once. The sequenced sample was PBMCs or T cells enriched from blood (not recorded which). The receptors originated from a woman aged 40 to 50 with acute COVID-19.

The chain joins TRBV6-2 or TRBV6-3 to TRBJ2-2; D is possibly TRBD1 (5 bases). Per the germline V gene, CDR1 is MNHEY and CDR2 is SVGEGT. The length of the CDR3 is 15 residues. V was trimmed by 2 bases and J by 4 bases, leaving 11 bases between them. CDR3 sequence reads: CASSYEGAGTGELFF. For the CDR3, the DNA is TGTGCCAGCAGTTACGAAGGGGCCGGCACCGGGGAGCTGTTTTTT.

The rearrangement uses TRBV2 and TRBJ2-3; 13 bases line up with TRBD2. Germline V CDR1 and CDR2: SNHLY, FYNNEI. The V segment lost 3 bases and the J segment 6 bases; nucleotides outside the gene matches: 3. The CDR3 is made up of 15 amino acids. The CDR3 protein is CASSERTSGGDTQYF. The DNA of the CDR3 is TGTGCCAGCAGTGAGAGGACTAGCGGGGGTGATACGCAGTATTTT. Complete variable domain (other parts from reference TRBV2 and TRBJ2-3): EPEVTQTPSHQVTQMGQEVILRCVPISNHLYFYWYRQILGQKVEFLVSFYNNEISEKSEIFDDQFSVERPDGSNFTLKIRSTKLEDSAMYFCASSERTSGGDTQYFGPGTRLTVL.

The V gene is TRBV15, the J gene TRBJ2-5; maybe TRBD1 (6 bases). Germline CDR1 reads LNHNV; CDR2 reads YYDKDF (reference sequence). The V gene lost 0 bases and the J gene lost 2 bases, with 13 bases spanning the gap. The CDR3 spans 16 residues. The CDR3 DNA follows: TGTGCCACCAGCAGAGAACGCGACAGGAAGCAAGAGACCCAGTACTTC. Amino acids: CATSRERDRKQETQYF.

The rearrangement links TRBV3-1 (or the pseudogene TRBV3-2) to TRBJ1-4; 8 nucleotides line up with TRBD1. Germline CDR1 LGHDT, CDR2 YNNKEL (reference sequence). Germline trimming cut 3 bases from V and 2 bases from J; bases unmatched to any gene: 2. The CDR3 covers 15 residues. CDR3 bases: TGTGCCAGCAGCCACCGGACAGGGACTAATGAAAAACTGTTTTTT. Protein product: CASSHRTGTNEKLFF.

The gene calls are TRBV11-2 and TRBJ2-2, with 8 bases lining up with TRBD2. The CDR3 runs to 19 residues. Per the germline V gene, CDR1 is SGHAT and CDR2 is FQNNGV. J lost 3 bases, V lost 3 bases, and 15 bases had no gene match. The CDR3 region is CASSLRGAHVLGYTGELFF. In DNA, the CDR3 is TGTGCCAGCAGCTTGCGGGGGGCGCATGTTTTGGGTTACACCGGGGAGCTGTTTTTT.

The DNA of the CDR3 is TGTGCCAGCAGCCCGACAGTGGGGCGGACTGAAGCTTTCTTT. Its protein product is CASSPTVGRTEAFF. J is TRBJ1-1 and V is TRBV9; tentative D call: TRBD1 (5 bases). Germline V CDR1 and CDR2: SGDLS, YYNGEE. V shed 4 bases and J shed 5 bases, with 15 bases lying between them. CDR3 length: 14 residues.

The CDR3 protein is CASSQDPQGNTEAFF. The CDR3 DNA reads as TGCGCCAGCAGCCAAGATCCACAGGGGAACACTGAAGCTTTCTTT. The rearrangement joins TRBV4-1 to TRBJ1-1, with D tentatively TRBD1 (6 bases). The CDR3 sequence is 15 residues long. Germline values: CDR1 MGHRA, CDR2 YSYEKL. With 0 bases removed from V and 1 base from J, the gap between germline ends came to 9 bases.

The gene calls are TRBV28 and TRBJ2-3; possible D gene TRBD1, 6 bases. CDR1 is MDHEN and CDR2 is SYDVKM in the germline V gene. This CDR3 has 13 residues. V lost 6 bases and J 3 bases, leaving 10 bases between the germline ends. The CDR3 DNA sequence: TGTGCCAGCAGGCCTGGACAGACAGATACGCAGTATTTT. This encodes CASRPGQTDTQYF.

The gene calls are TRBV18 and TRBJ2-1; 8 bases are a match to TRBD2. Germline V gene lookup returns CDR1 KGHSH and CDR2 LQKENI. The CDR3 spans 16 residues. The junction had 6 bases not matched to a gene; V was cut back by 1 base and J by 4 bases. CDR3 residues: CASSPLLAVKYNEQFF. For the CDR3, the DNA is TGTGCCAGCTCACCACTACTAGCGGTAAAGTACAATGAGCAGTTCTTC.

This sequence joins TRBV20-1 and TRBJ2-3, with D tentatively TRBD2 (7 bases). Germline lookup yields CDR1 DFQATT and CDR2 SNEGSKA (reference sequence). V was clipped by 3 bases and J by 0 bases, with 13 bases between them. The CDR3 is 15 amino acids. The CDR3 bases are TGCAGTGCTAGTAAGGGGGGGAGAAGCACAGATACGCAGTATTTT. It translates to CSASKGGRSTDTQYF.

The chain employs TRBV7-9 and TRBJ1-4; D call uncertain. This CDR3 is 13 amino acids long. V lost 3 bases to trimming and J lost 6 bases, with 8 bases between them. Per germline, CDR1 SEHNR and CDR2 FQNEAQ (reference sequence). The CDR3 is CASSFVIYEKLFF. The CDR3 DNA reads TGTGCCAGCAGCTTTGTTATTTATGAAAAACTGTTTTTT.

In this sample, this clone turned up a few times. The chain has TRBV2 and TRBJ2-3; 9 positions match TRBD2. Per germline, CDR1 SNHLY and CDR2 FYNNEI. This CDR3 is built from 19 residues. The V and J ends lost 7 bases and 1 base, in that order; junction bases with no gene match: 18. CDR3 sequence: CASMTGPSGAKGGTDTQYF. The DNA for the CDR3 is TGTGCCAGCATGACGGGACCTAGCGGGGCGAAAGGGGGCACAGATACGCAGTATTTT.

The chain has TRBV11-2 and TRBJ1-4; 8 nucleotides match TRBD1. CDR1 and CDR2 from the germline V gene are SGHAT and FQNNGV. The CDR3 loop spans 13 amino acids. With 5 bases clipped from V and 8 bases from J, the junction kept 4 bases outside the gene matches. Here the CDR3 DNA reads TGTGCCAGCAGCCAGACAGGGGACGAAAAACTGTTTTTT. Translating gives CASSQTGDEKLFF.

The chain is built from TRBV18 and TRBJ2-3, with 8 bases matching TRBD2. The CDR3 consists of 18 residues. Germline CDR1 is KGHSH and CDR2 is LQKENI. J was trimmed by 0 bases and V by 0 bases; bases with no gene match: 8. CDR3 residues: CASSPPVGGRPSTDTQYF. Here the CDR3 DNA reads TGTGCCAGCTCACCACCGGTAGGCGGGAGGCCCAGCACAGATACGCAGTATTTT.

This clone occurred a few times. The CDR3 reads CASSSELRTVNGYTF. CDR3 bases: TGTGCCAGCAGCTCTGAGCTTAGGACAGTTAATGGCTACACCTTC. The chain employs TRBV5-5 and TRBJ1-2, with D possibly matching TRBD1 (6 bases). The germline V gene has CDR1 SGHKS and CDR2 YYEKEE (reference sequence). Trimming shortened V by 3 bases and J by 6 bases, and 18 bases separated the two germline ends. The CDR3 has 15 residues.

This clone was detected only once. The chain recombines TRBV5-1 with TRBJ2-1; 11 nucleotides line up with TRBD2. CDR1 is SGHRS and CDR2 is YFSETQ in the germline V gene. V was pared by 1 base and J by 5 bases, with 5 bases of the junction left unmatched. This CDR3 comprises 16 residues. The CDR3 DNA reads as TGCGCCAGCAGCTTGTCAACTAGCGGGAGTCACAATGAGCAGTTCTTC. Translated: CASSLSTSGSHNEQFF.

The chain has TRBV9 and TRBJ2-1; 9 positions agree with TRBD1. This CDR3 contains 14 residues. V shed 0 bases, J shed 7 bases, and the junction held 2 bases outside the gene matches. Germline-derived CDR1 and CDR2 are SGDLS and YYNGEE. CDR3 region: CASSVAGTGNEQFF. The CDR3 nucleotides read TGTGCCAGCAGCGTAGCGGGGACAGGGAATGAGCAGTTCTTC.

The V call is TRBV7-3, the J call TRBJ2-1, with 12 bases lining up with TRBD2. The CDR3 is made up of 17 amino acids. Trimming took 6 bases from V and 8 from J; bases not matched to a gene: 14. Germline lookup yields CDR1 SGHTA and CDR2 FQGTGA. The CDR3 region is CASSRLAGVAGSDEQFF. The CDR3 DNA follows: TGTGCCAGCAGTCGACTAGCGGGAGTGGCAGGATCTGATGAGCAGTTCTTC.

The rearrangement links TRBV11-1 to TRBJ2-7; D is uncertain. Germline assignment: CDR1 SGHAT and CDR2 FQDESV (reference sequence). CDR3 length: 12 amino acids. The V and J ends lost 5 bases and 6 bases respectively, with 11 bases between them. In nucleotides, the CDR3 is TGTGCCAGCAGCCGTCAGATCCGCGAGCAGTACTTC. Encoded protein: CASSRQIREQYF. Together with reference TRBV11-1 and TRBJ2-7, the CDR3 gives the full variable domain: EAEVAQSPRYKITEKSQAVAFWCDPISGHATLYWYRQILGQGPELLVQFQDESVVDDSQLPKDRFSAERLKGVDSTLKIQPAELGDSAMYLCASSRQIREQYFGPGTRLTVT.

The chain combines TRBV3-1 (or the pseudogene TRBV3-2) with TRBJ2-1; 10 bases align to TRBD1. The germline gives CDR1 LGHDT, CDR2 YNNKEL (reference sequence). This CDR3 spans 20 amino acids. With V trimmed by 3 bases and J by 3 bases, 17 bases remained unmatched. DNA for the CDR3: TGTGCCAGCAGCCAGTCCCGGGACAGGGGCCTAGCGGAGAACTACAATGAGCAGTTCTTC. Encoded protein: CASSQSRDRGLAENYNEQFF.

The chain uses TRBV4-3 and TRBJ2-3, with 8 bases lining up with TRBD2. The CDR3 covers 17 residues. Germline values: CDR1 LGHNA, CDR2 YSLEER. Trimming at V came to 0 bases and at J to 0 bases, leaving 5 bases not matched to a gene. The CDR3 protein is CASSQEWREASTDTQYF. CDR3 DNA sequence: TGCGCCAGCAGCCAAGAATGGCGGGAGGCAAGCACAGATACGCAGTATTTT.

CDR3 loop: CASSRENRGRRGTEAFF. The CDR3 region has the DNA TGTGCCAGCAGCAGGGAAAACAGGGGGCGTCGAGGTACTGAAGCTTTCTTT. This rearrangement joins TRBV3-1 (or the pseudogene TRBV3-2) to TRBJ1-1; TRBD1 agrees at 9 bases. Unmatched junction bases numbered 15, after V lost 5 bases and J lost 5 bases. The CDR3 is 17 amino acids. Germline V gene sequence: CDR1 LGHDT, CDR2 YNNKEL (reference sequence).